Below, 25 T cell receptor beta chains from the same sample are listed, as sequenced in a study of Ad26.COV2.S vaccination and SARS-CoV-2 variants. Sequencing was performed with immunoSEQ multiplex PCR; in TCRdb, only in-frame clones are kept and a portion is missing. The table lists hundreds of thousands of clones, about 89% of them singletons, with just under 5% in the top ten. Documented treatment: about 20 received Ad26.COV2.S at low or high dose, single or two shots; a few received placebo; per-sample allocation not given. Material that was analyzed had been drawn on day 63 after the first vaccine or placebo injection. The material sequenced was peripheral blood, taken in a trial of Ad26.COV2.S vaccine versus placebo. The origin of the receptors is a person between 18 and 65 years old who received the Ad26.COV2.S COVID-19 vaccine or a placebo.

The rearrangement uses TRBV28 and TRBJ1-5; maybe TRBD1 (6 bases). Trimming pared 9 bases from V and 4 bases from J, leaving 10 bases between. Germline lookup yields CDR1 MDHEN and CDR2 SYDVKM. The length of the CDR3 is 12 residues. The CDR3 is CASKGQNQPQHF. The CDR3 nucleotides are TGTGCCAGTAAGGGACAAAATCAGCCCCAGCATTTT.

The rearrangement uses TRBV30 and TRBJ1-1, with a tentative D call TRBD1 (5 bases). Germline V gives CDR1 GTSNPN, CDR2 SVGIG (reference sequence). The CDR3 consists of 13 residues. Trimming pared 2 bases from V and 1 base from J, leaving 8 bases between. CDR3 loop: CAWSQGANTEAFF. Here the CDR3 DNA reads TGTGCCTGGAGTCAAGGGGCGAACACTGAAGCTTTCTTT.

V gene TRBV28 combines with J gene TRBJ2-2; 8 nucleotides match TRBD1. The CDR3 contains 15 residues. V gave up 5 bases and J gave up 4 bases; unmatched junction bases: 6. CDR1 MDHEN and CDR2 SYDVKM come from the germline V gene. CDR3 sequence (DNA): TGTGCCAGCAGTCGCGGGGACAGGCTCACCGGGGAGCTGTTTTTT. This gives the protein CASSRGDRLTGELFF.

The V and J genes are TRBV4-1 and TRBJ2-1; 9 nucleotides match TRBD2. The CDR3 consists of 16 residues. The V gene's germline CDR1 is MGHRA and CDR2 YSYEKL. The V segment lost 1 base and the J segment 8 bases; nucleotides outside the gene matches: 9. CDR3 bases: TGCGCCAGCAGCCAAGTAGCGGCTAGCGGGATGTATGAGCAGTTCTTC. This encodes CASSQVAASGMYEQFF.

The chain uses TRBV27 and TRBJ2-1, with D perhaps matching TRBD2 (5 bases). The germline V gene encodes CDR1 MNHEY and CDR2 SMNVEV (reference sequence). Deletions cut 0 bases from V and 2 bases from J, with 8 bases between. The CDR3 is 15 residues long. CDR3 in amino acids: CASSLSASPYNEQFF. CDR3 DNA: TGTGCCAGCAGTTTATCGGCTAGCCCCTACAATGAGCAGTTCTTC.

The rearrangement links TRBV9 to TRBJ2-7; 7 bases line up with TRBD2. V dropped 0 bases and J dropped 3; count of bases not matched to a gene: 3. The CDR3 runs to 14 residues. CDR1 SGDLS and CDR2 YYNGEE come from the germline V gene. CDR3 DNA sequence: TGTGCCAGCAGCGTAGACCCGGGGGGCTACGAGCAGTACTTC. Amino acid sequence: CASSVDPGGYEQYF.

The chain carries TRBV27 and TRBJ1-2; TRBD1 agrees at 10 bases. The germline CDR1 and CDR2 sequences are MNHEY and SMNVEV (reference sequence). The CDR3 extends over 16 amino acids. With V trimmed by 6 bases and J by 8 bases, 15 bases remained unmatched. CDR3 amino acids: CASRPQYDRGLGGYTF. CDR3 nucleotide sequence: TGTGCCAGCAGACCCCAATACGACAGGGGGCTTGGGGGCTACACCTTC.

This chain connects TRBV25-1 to TRBJ1-1; D call uncertain. Germline CDR1 is MGHDK and CDR2 is SYGVNS. The germline V and J ends were trimmed by 3 bases and 0 bases, with 5 bases remaining between them. The CDR3 length is 13 residues. As DNA, the CDR3 is TGTGCCAGCAGTGACAGTTTGAACACTGAAGCTTTCTTT. This gives the protein CASSDSLNTEAFF.

The J gene is TRBJ2-5, the V gene TRBV19, with 9 bases that match TRBD1. The germline V gene encodes CDR1 LNHDA and CDR2 SQIVND (reference sequence). Unmatched junction bases numbered 2, after V lost 4 bases and J lost 2 bases. CDR3 size: 14 residues. In DNA, the CDR3 is TGTGCCAGTAGTAAAGACAGGGGGCAAGAGACCCAGTACTTC. Translated: CASSKDRGQETQYF. Full variable domain (remainder filled in from reference TRBV19 and TRBJ2-5): DGGITQSPKYLFRKEGQNVTLSCEQNLNHDAMYWYRQDPGQGLRLIYYSQIVNDFQKGDIAEGYSVSREKKESFPLTVTSAQKNPTAFYLCASSKDRGQETQYFGPGTRLLVL.

V and J are TRBV14 and TRBJ1-1, with TRBD1 as a possible D gene (6 bases). The CDR3 runs to 14 residues. V was cut by 2 bases and J by 3 bases, with 10 bases left in between. In germline, CDR1 is SGHDN, CDR2 FVKESK. The CDR3 nucleotides read TGTGCCAGCAGCCAAAGGGGGGTGGACACTGAAGCTTTCTTT. Residues: CASSQRGVDTEAFF.

The chain combines TRBV19 with TRBJ2-4, with 8 bases aligning to TRBD1. The CDR3 runs 16 residues. After removal of 4 bases from V and 2 bases from J, the junction contained 7 bases not matched to a gene. The germline gives CDR1 LNHDA, CDR2 SQIVND (reference sequence). CDR3 nucleotide sequence: TGTGCCAGTAGTACCTCCAGGGGGCCGACCAAAAACATTCAGTACTTC. Translating it yields CASSTSRGPTKNIQYF.

The V call is TRBV6-5, the J call TRBJ1-4; TRBD1 is a possible D gene (6 bases). Looked up from germline, CDR1 is MNHEY and CDR2 is SVGAGI. The CDR3 loop spans 14 amino acids. V lost 4 bases and J lost 8, with 14 bases in between. This CDR3 reads CASSSGHLGEKLFF. Here the CDR3 DNA reads TGTGCCAGCAGTTCGGGACACTTAGGGGAAAAACTGTTTTTT.

The chain joins TRBV9 to TRBJ2-2, with 7 bases identical to TRBD2. The germline gives CDR1 SGDLS, CDR2 YYNGEE. Losses at the gene ends were 0 bases for V and 1 base for J; bases not matched to a gene: 6. The CDR3 covers 17 residues. In DNA, the CDR3 is TGTGCCAGCAGCGTAGGTATGGGACTAAAGAACACCGGGGAGCTGTTTTTT. Translation gives CASSVGMGLKNTGELFF.

The chain uses TRBV14 and TRBJ2-5; TRBD2 matches 7 bases. Trimming removed 1 base from V and 2 bases from J; junction bases left unmatched: 7. CDR1 is SGHDN and CDR2 is FVKESK in the germline V gene. The CDR3 extends over 16 amino acids. The CDR3 nucleotides are TGTGCCAGCAGCCAAGGGAGGACTAGAGATCAAGAGACCCAGTACTTC. Amino acids: CASSQGRTRDQETQYF.

V usage is TRBV27 and J usage is TRBJ2-1; D not resolved. The CDR3 extends over 15 amino acids. Germline V gene data show CDR1 as MNHEY and CDR2 as SMNVEV (reference sequence). V lost 6 bases and J lost 0, with 12 bases in between. CDR3 protein: CASSRGPPSYNEQFF. CDR3 DNA: TGTGCCAGCAGCCGCGGCCCCCCCTCCTACAATGAGCAGTTCTTC.

V is TRBV28 and J is TRBJ1-2; TRBD1 matches at 8 bases. Germline V lookup: CDR1 MDHEN, CDR2 SYDVKM. With V trimmed by 6 bases and J by 4 bases, 4 bases remained unmatched. The CDR3 is 13 residues long. DNA of the CDR3: TGTGCCAGCAGAGGAACAGGGGGCTATGGCTACACCTTC. It specifies CASRGTGGYGYTF.

In DNA, the CDR3 is TGTGCCAGCAGCTTGACGAGGTCTGATTCACCCCTCCACTTT. It translates to CASSLTRSDSPLHF. The chain uses TRBV7-2 and TRBJ1-6, with no clear D. The CDR3 has 14 residues. Germline CDR1 SGHTA, CDR2 FQGNSA. V lost 3 bases and J 8 bases, leaving 11 bases between the germline ends.

The rearrangement joins TRBV6-5 to TRBJ1-3; D perhaps matches TRBD1 (5 bases). This CDR3 region has 15 residues. Germline values: CDR1 MNHEY, CDR2 SVGAGI. Trimming pared 0 bases from V and 4 bases from J, leaving 10 bases between. In nucleotides, the CDR3 is TGTGCCAGCAGTTACTCAGCAGGGCTAGGAAACACCATATATTTT. This sequence encodes CASSYSAGLGNTIYF.

This chain joins TRBV28 and TRBJ1-5, with 7 nucleotides matching TRBD1. This CDR3 region has 15 residues. CDR1 MDHEN and CDR2 SYDVKM come from the germline V gene. J was trimmed by 6 bases and V by 2 bases; bases with no gene match: 7. The CDR3 sequence is CASSLRGPGGQPQHF. In nucleotides, the CDR3 is TGTGCCAGCAGTTTACGGGGACCAGGGGGTCAGCCCCAGCATTTT.

This chain connects TRBV19 to TRBJ2-7, with D perhaps matching TRBD1 (6 bases). The CDR3 is 13 residues long. V was trimmed by 4 bases and J by 5 bases, leaving 12 bases between them. Germline V lookup: CDR1 LNHDA, CDR2 SQIVND (reference sequence). CDR3 region: CASSTITGNEQYF. DNA of the CDR3: TGTGCCAGTAGTACCATTACAGGGAACGAGCAGTACTTC.

This clone was found a few times. V usage is TRBV7-8 and J usage is TRBJ1-6; D may be TRBD1 (6 bases). CDR3 length: 14 residues. The germline V and J ends were trimmed by 5 bases and 3 bases, with 8 bases remaining between them. CDR1 is SGHVS, CDR2 FQNEAQ, per germline. The CDR3 DNA reads TGTGCCAGCAGCCCGACAGGCTATAATTCACCCCTCCACTTT. It translates to CASSPTGYNSPLHF.

This rearrangement joins TRBV27 to TRBJ2-1; TRBD2 matches 7 bases. Losses at the gene ends were 3 bases for V and 2 bases for J; bases not matched to a gene: 13. This CDR3 contains 18 residues. Germline CDR1 is MNHEY and CDR2 is SMNVEV (reference sequence). The CDR3 region has the DNA TGTGCCAGCAGTTTGGTGTGGGGCGCTAGCGGACCCTACAATGAGCAGTTCTTC. This gives the protein CASSLVWGASGPYNEQFF.

J is TRBJ2-1 and V is TRBV7-9; D possibly corresponds to TRBD2 (5 bases). The CDR3 length is 15 residues. V gave up 0 bases and J gave up 5 bases, with 11 bases separating them. Germline CDR1 reads SEHNR; CDR2 reads FQNEAQ (reference sequence). CDR3 residues: CASSLAGNLDNEQFF. The DNA of the CDR3 is TGTGCCAGCAGCTTAGCCGGGAATCTCGACAATGAGCAGTTCTTC.

V gene TRBV5-4 combines with J gene TRBJ1-2; perhaps TRBD1 as D (6 bases). The V gene lost 5 bases and the J gene lost 5 bases, with 13 bases spanning the gap. CDR3 length equals 13 residues. The germline V gene encodes CDR1 SGHNT and CDR2 YYREEE (reference sequence). The CDR3, as DNA: TGTGCCAGCAGTTCCGGGACACAGTATGGCTACACCTTC. It encodes CASSSGTQYGYTF.

The CDR3: CASSEARRGQTQYF. CDR3 in DNA: TGTGCCAGCAGTGAAGCGCGCAGGGGCCAGACCCAGTACTTC. V and J are TRBV6-1 and TRBJ2-5, with D possibly TRBD1 on 6 matching bases. In germline, CDR1 is MNHNS, CDR2 SASEGT. Trimming left V 0 bases short and J 6 bases short, with 11 bases between. This CDR3 spans 14 amino acids.